Below are 6 T cell receptor beta chains sequenced from a single sample in a study of T cell responses to AZD1222 COVID-19 vaccine. TCRdb's table, derived via immunoSEQ multiplex PCR, lists solely in-frame clones and lacks some. The table shows around 92,000 clones, with under 95% occurring only once. Sample: peripheral blood, taken on day 0 of AZD1222 vaccination. These receptors all come from an adult in good health.

This clone came up once. J is TRBJ2-5 and V is TRBV4-3, with 8 bases matching TRBD2. Germline V lookup: CDR1 LGHNA, CDR2 YSLEER. The V and J ends lost 0 bases and 3 bases, in that order; junction bases with no gene match: 6. The CDR3 spans 16 residues. DNA of the CDR3: TGCGCCAGCAGCCAAGATAGGGCGGGACTAGAAGAGACCCAGTACTTC. It yields the protein CASSQDRAGLEETQYF.

This chain joins TRBV6-5 and TRBJ2-7; D remains ambiguous. The CDR3 is made up of 15 amino acids. Germline-derived CDR1 and CDR2 are MNHEY and SVGAGI. The V and J ends lost 0 bases and 1 base respectively, with 10 bases between them. CDR3 bases: TGTGCCAGCAGTTACTCGGCACGTTCATCCTACGAGCAGTACTTC. Translation: CASSYSARSSYEQYF.

This chain uses TRBV6-5 with TRBJ1-5; D ambiguous. With 2 bases removed from V and 4 bases from J, the gap between germline ends came to 6 bases. CDR1 MNHEY and CDR2 SVGAGI come from the germline V gene. This CDR3 has 13 residues. The CDR3 DNA reads as TGTGCCAGCAGTTACAACAATAATCAGCCCCAGCATTTT. It yields the protein CASSYNNNQPQHF.

V is TRBV6-4 and J is TRBJ1-2, with a tentative D call TRBD1 (6 bases). Germline-derived CDR1 and CDR2 are MRHNA and SNTAGT. The CDR3 has 16 residues. The V end was cut by 0 bases, the J end by 4 bases, with 15 bases between. The CDR3 region is CASSDSIETGFYGYTF. The CDR3 DNA reads as TGTGCCAGCAGTGACTCCATTGAGACAGGTTTCTATGGCTACACCTTC.

In this sample, this clone turned up once. The chain joins TRBV4-3 to TRBJ1-2; no firm D call. V was cut by 0 bases and J by 0 bases, with 8 bases left in between. CDR3 length: 15 residues. Germline values: CDR1 LGHNA, CDR2 YSLEER. The DNA for the CDR3 is TGCGCCAGCAGCCAAGAATTACTAGCTAACTATGGCTACACCTTC. It encodes CASSQELLANYGYTF.

The rearrangement links TRBV7-2 to TRBJ2-5; D is unresolved. V lost 1 base and J lost 5, with 5 bases in between. Germline V gene data show CDR1 as SGHTA and CDR2 as FQGNSA. The CDR3 length is 12 residues. The CDR3 loop is CASSLEWETQYF. CDR3 bases: TGTGCCAGCAGCTTAGAATGGGAGACCCAGTACTTC.